The source of this T cell receptor (beta chain) is a study of shared clonotypes between healthy human individuals. General observations from the study: Researchers sampled blood only, noting tissue repertoires likely differ.

The CDR3 totals 17 residues. Germline V gene data show CDR1 as SGHRS and CDR2 as YFSETQ. With V trimmed by 3 bases and J by 3 bases, 8 bases remained unmatched. Using immunoSEQ multiplex PCR, the repertoire was profiled, and TCRdb retains in-frame clones only, with some absent. There are roughly 1,100,000 clones in the sample; roughly 70% occur only once, and approximately 1.5% lies in the top ten. Comment on this clone: What it recognizes is unknown.

Sequencing was done on a sample of memory CD4+ T cells sorted from blood. Sample subset: CD45RA-negative fraction. The chain carries TRBV5-1 and TRBJ1-4; TRBD1 matches at 10 bases. The source is a man aged 18 to 30 in good health. For the CDR3, the DNA is TGCGCCAGCAGCTCGCCGGGACAGGGGACGTCTAATGAAAAACTGTTTTTT. Protein product: CASSSPGQGTSNEKLFF.